Presented here are 20 T cell receptor beta chains from one specimen sequenced in a study of blood T cell repertoires in COVID-19. Generated by immunoSEQ multiplex PCR, the TCRdb table keeps only in-frame clones and is missing some. The repertoire holds tens of thousands of clones, with around 90% as singletons. Sequencing was done on a sample of peripheral blood. The receptors originated from a woman older than 75 with active COVID-19.

V and J are TRBV9 and TRBJ1-4; D unresolved. V lost 0 bases and J 4 bases, leaving 7 bases between the germline ends. CDR1 and CDR2 from the germline V gene are SGDLS and YYNGEE. The CDR3 contains 14 residues. In DNA form, the CDR3 reads TGTGCCAGCAGCGTAGGTTTCCGTAATGAAAAACTGTTTTTT. Protein sequence: CASSVGFRNEKLFF.

The gene calls are TRBV10-2 and TRBJ2-7, with TRBD1 matching over 8 bases. V was clipped by 6 bases and J by 7 bases; unmatched bases: 5. Germline values: CDR1 WSHSY, CDR2 SAAADI. The CDR3 loop spans 12 amino acids. Here the CDR3 DNA reads TGCGCCAGCAGGGGACAGGCCTGGGAGCAGTACTTC. Translation: CASRGQAWEQYF.

The chain couples TRBV4-3 to TRBJ2-1; 8 nucleotides match TRBD2. After removal of 0 bases from V and 5 bases from J, the junction contained 18 bases not matched to a gene. CDR3 length equals 20 residues. Germline loops: CDR1 LGHNA, CDR2 YSLEER. The CDR3 spells CASSQDLLGREVGGNNEQFF. The CDR3 nucleotides read TGCGCCAGCAGCCAAGACCTCCTGGGGCGGGAGGTTGGAGGAAACAATGAGCAGTTCTTC.

The V gene is TRBV25-1, the J gene TRBJ2-5, with unresolved D. Per the germline V gene, CDR1 is MGHDK and CDR2 is SYGVNS. The CDR3 is 13 residues long. V was pared by 5 bases and J by 5 bases, with 12 bases between. CDR3 DNA: TGTGCCAGCAGTCCAATAGGCAGGGAGACCCAGTACTTC. Encoded protein: CASSPIGRETQYF.

The V call is TRBV30, the J call TRBJ2-1; D is possibly TRBD2 (5 bases). CDR1 and CDR2 (germline): GTSNPN, SVGIG (reference sequence). Trimming removed 4 bases from V and 1 base from J, with 14 bases in between. The CDR3 runs 15 residues. The CDR3 region has the DNA TGTGCCTGGATCGCGGGCTCCTTTTCCTACAATGAGCAGTTCTTC. It encodes CAWIAGSFSYNEQFF.

This clone has just one count. The chain is built from TRBV19 and TRBJ1-2; D call uncertain. The CDR3 runs 12 residues. Germline CDR1 and CDR2: LNHDA and SQIVND (reference sequence). Deletions cut 3 bases from V and 5 bases from J, with 7 bases between. CDR3 in amino acids: CASSMNGYGYTF. CDR3 nucleotides: TGTGCCAGTAGTATGAACGGGTATGGCTACACCTTC.

The V and J genes are TRBV2 and TRBJ1-6; tentative D call: TRBD1 (5 bases). The CDR3 extends over 13 amino acids. The germline V gene has CDR1 SNHLY and CDR2 FYNNEI. Deletions cut 7 bases from V and 7 bases from J, with 11 bases between. In DNA form, the CDR3 reads TGTGCCAGCAAAGGGGCCTGGAATTCACCCCTCCACTTT. Residues: CASKGAWNSPLHF.

This clone appeared a single time. The rearrangement links TRBV6-4 to TRBJ1-1; no definite D call. Germline CDR1 MRHNA, CDR2 SNTAGT. CDR3 length equals 14 residues. Trimming removed 5 bases at V and 5 bases at J, with 15 bases between. CDR3 DNA: TGTGCCAGCAGTAACGTACCCTCGGGGACTGAAGCTTTCTTT. Protein sequence: CASSNVPSGTEAFF.

The chain employs TRBV7-2 and TRBJ2-7; 7 bases are shared with TRBD2. Germline CDR1 and CDR2: SGHTA and FQGNSA. V trimming: 5 bases; J trimming: 2 bases; junction bases outside the gene matches: 9. The CDR3 runs to 15 residues. CDR3 protein: CASSPRAGSPYEQYF. The DNA of the CDR3 is TGTGCCAGCAGCCCAAGAGCGGGATCCCCCTACGAGCAGTACTTC.

The genes are TRBV28 and TRBJ2-5; possible D gene TRBD2, 6 bases. Deletions cut 6 bases from V and 5 bases from J, with 16 bases between. This CDR3 comprises 14 residues. Per the germline V gene, CDR1 is MDHEN and CDR2 is SYDVKM. The CDR3 sequence is CASRLGGTLETQYF. The CDR3 DNA sequence: TGTGCCAGCAGACTCGGGGGTACTTTGGAGACCCAGTACTTC. Variable domain in full (rest from reference TRBV28 and TRBJ2-5): DVKVTQSSRYLVKRTGEKVFLECVQDMDHENMFWYRQDPGLGLRLIYFSYDVKMKEKGDIPEGYSVSREKKERFSLILESASTNQTSMYLCASRLGGTLETQYFGPGTRLLVL.

This sequence joins TRBV9 and TRBJ2-2; 9 nucleotides match TRBD1. There are 14 residues in the CDR3. Germline CDR1 reads SGDLS; CDR2 reads YYNGEE. V shed 3 bases, J shed 6 bases, and the junction held 3 bases outside the gene matches. The CDR3 DNA reads as TGTGCCAGCAGCGGGACAGGGGCCCCCGGGGAGCTGTTTTTT. As protein: CASSGTGAPGELFF.

The chain couples TRBV2 to TRBJ2-7, with a weak D call TRBD2 (5 bases). The CDR3 is 12 residues long. Trimming shortened V by 7 bases and J by 4 bases, and 11 bases separated the two germline ends. Germline V gene data show CDR1 as SNHLY and CDR2 as FYNNEI. The CDR3 protein is CASKAEAYEQYF. CDR3 bases: TGTGCCAGCAAAGCGGAAGCATACGAGCAGTACTTC.

The rearrangement links TRBV5-4 to TRBJ2-1; 9 nucleotides match TRBD2. CDR3 length: 16 residues. V was clipped by 4 bases and J by 8 bases; unmatched bases: 13. CDR1 and CDR2 from the germline V gene are SGHNT and YYREEE (reference sequence). The CDR3 DNA follows: TGTGCCAGCAGCCCCTCCGGGGGACTAGCTTTAGATGAGCAGTTCTTC. Residues: CASSPSGGLALDEQFF.

The chain carries TRBV7-2 and TRBJ1-4; D perhaps matches TRBD1 (6 bases). V dropped 3 bases and J dropped 11 bases, with 19 bases sitting between them. The CDR3 runs to 15 residues. Germline loops: CDR1 SGHTA, CDR2 FQGNSA. This CDR3 is CASSFEGGVLSKLFF. The CDR3 region has the DNA TGTGCCAGCAGCTTTGAAGGGGGGGTCTTGTCTAAACTGTTTTTT.

This clone was detected only once. V is TRBV13 and J is TRBJ1-1; 10 bases agree with TRBD1. With 5 bases clipped from V and 11 bases from J, the junction kept 11 bases outside the gene matches. The CDR3 has 14 amino acids. Germline CDR1 and CDR2: PRHDT and FYEKMQ (reference sequence). CDR3 protein: CASSASDRGPGAFF. The CDR3, as DNA: TGTGCCAGCAGCGCCTCTGACAGGGGGCCGGGCGCTTTCTTT.

This clone has just a few counts. Written as DNA, the CDR3 is TGTGCCAGCTCGGCCGGGACAGGGCGGGGTCAGCCCCAGCATTTT. It translates to CASSAGTGRGQPQHF. The chain links TRBV18 to TRBJ1-5, with 9 bases aligning to TRBD1. The CDR3 loop spans 15 amino acids. V gave up 6 bases and J gave up 6 bases; unmatched junction bases: 9. Germline assignment: CDR1 KGHSH and CDR2 LQKENI.

The V and J genes are TRBV11-2 and TRBJ1-4; weak D call: TRBD1 (5 bases). The CDR3 runs 14 residues. V lost 6 bases, J lost 8 bases, and 16 bases lay in between. CDR1 SGHAT and CDR2 FQNNGV come from the germline V gene. CDR3 residues: CASRPPGLGEKLFF. The CDR3 coding sequence is TGTGCCAGCAGGCCGCCGGGACTGGGCGAAAAACTGTTTTTT.

This sequence joins TRBV7-2 and TRBJ2-4; 7 bases align to TRBD2. The CDR3 totals 16 residues. Germline V gene lookup returns CDR1 SGHTA and CDR2 FQGNSA. The V and J ends lost 1 base and 1 base, in that order; junction bases with no gene match: 4. As DNA, the CDR3 is TGTGCCAGCAGCTTAGTAGGGGAGGGGGCCAAAAACATTCAGTACTTC. This codes for CASSLVGEGAKNIQYF.

The chain carries TRBV4-3 and TRBJ2-3; D remains unclear. This CDR3 is 15 amino acids long. CDR1 is LGHNA, CDR2 YSLEER, per germline. V was shortened by 0 bases and J by 0 bases, with 7 bases between the two germline ends. The CDR3 protein is CASSQENLSTDTQYF. The CDR3 DNA follows: TGCGCCAGCAGCCAAGAAAACCTAAGCACAGATACGCAGTATTTT.

This chain connects TRBV19 to TRBJ2-7; 7 bases line up with TRBD1. V shed 7 bases and J 2 bases; nucleotides not matched to a gene: 8. This CDR3 spans 14 amino acids. Germline V gene data show CDR1 as LNHDA and CDR2 as SQIVND (reference sequence). The CDR3 DNA reads as TGTGCCAGTACCGACAGGGCCTCCCCCTACGAGCAGTACTTC. This gives the protein CASTDRASPYEQYF.